One sample yielded the 32 T cell receptor beta chains listed below, sequenced in a study of T cell responses to AZD1222 COVID-19 vaccine. Assay: immunoSEQ multiplex PCR; the TCRdb copy retains only in-frame clones and omits some. The table includes 130,000 to 150,000 clones, nearly 90% detected once. This specimen was peripheral blood, taken 28 days after the second dose of the MenACWY control vaccine. The receptors were sampled from an adult who received the MenACWY meningococcal vaccine as a control.

The chain employs TRBV28 and TRBJ2-7; D might be TRBD1 or TRBD2, each matching 5 bases. This CDR3 has 15 residues. Trimming shortened V by 4 bases and J by 3 bases, and 16 bases separated the two germline ends. Germline V gene lookup returns CDR1 MDHEN and CDR2 SYDVKM. The CDR3 DNA sequence: TGTGCCAGCAGTTCCCACCGGGACGCAGTCTACGAGCAGTACTTC. Residues: CASSSHRDAVYEQYF.

This rearrangement joins TRBV3-1 (or the pseudogene TRBV3-2) to TRBJ1-3; 8 positions match TRBD1. The CDR3 contains 16 residues. V lost 4 bases, J lost 4 bases, and 9 bases stayed unmatched. CDR1 and CDR2 from the germline V gene are LGHDT and YNNKEL (reference sequence). CDR3 in DNA: TGTGCCAGCAGCCCTATGGGGACAGGCCTAGGAAACACCATATATTTT. Translation: CASSPMGTGLGNTIYF.

The chain carries TRBV6-6 and TRBJ1-2; D is ambiguous. CDR1 is MNHNY, CDR2 SVGAGI, per germline (reference sequence). The CDR3 contains 14 residues. Trimming removed 6 bases at V and 0 bases at J, with 11 bases between. The chain's CDR3 is CASRHQGTNYGYTF. The CDR3 coding sequence is TGTGCCAGCAGACACCAAGGAACTAACTATGGCTACACCTTC.

This clone was picked up one time. The chain employs TRBV5-1 and TRBJ1-2, with TRBD1 identical over 7 bases. The CDR3 sequence is 15 residues long. V was clipped by 4 bases and J by 0 bases; unmatched bases: 6. CDR1 and CDR2 (germline): SGHRS, YFSETQ. CDR3 in DNA: TGCGCCAGCAGCCTCGGGACAGCCTCTAACTATGGCTACACCTTC. It specifies CASSLGTASNYGYTF.

The V call is TRBV5-8, the J call TRBJ2-1; D perhaps matches TRBD1 (5 bases). CDR1 and CDR2 (germline): SGHTS, YDEGEE. The CDR3 is made up of 15 amino acids. The V and J ends lost 4 bases and 7 bases respectively, with 18 bases between them. The CDR3 DNA is TGTGCCAGCAGCCGCAGACAGCCCGGCCATAATGAGCAGTTCTTC. Translation gives CASSRRQPGHNEQFF.

The chain links TRBV7-2 to TRBJ2-5; 7 bases agree with TRBD2. This CDR3 contains 15 residues. The V and J ends lost 7 bases and 5 bases, in that order; junction bases with no gene match: 13. Germline CDR1 is SGHTA and CDR2 is FQGNSA. CDR3 sequence (DNA): TGTGCCAGCACCCTCCCTCAAAGCGGGGTGGAGACCCAGTACTTC. This gives the protein CASTLPQSGVETQYF.

The rearrangement links TRBV7-2 to TRBJ1-1; 7 positions match TRBD1. Per the germline V gene, CDR1 is SGHTA and CDR2 is FQGNSA. J gave up 6 bases and V 1 base, and 14 bases lay outside the gene matches. CDR3 length equals 17 residues. The CDR3 is CASSLVWPGQTGSEAFF. The CDR3 DNA sequence: TGTGCCAGCAGCTTAGTTTGGCCCGGACAGACAGGGTCTGAAGCTTTCTTT.

The gene calls are TRBV30 and TRBJ2-7; 9 bases fit TRBD1. Germline V gene sequence: CDR1 GTSNPN, CDR2 SVGIG (reference sequence). J gave up 7 bases and V 8 bases, and 6 bases lay outside the gene matches. The CDR3 is made up of 11 amino acids. The CDR3 sequence is CAGNRGREQYF. As DNA, the CDR3 is TGTGCCGGAAACAGGGGGCGGGAGCAGTACTTC.

The chain is built from TRBV9 and TRBJ2-5, with 9 bases lining up with TRBD1. The V gene's germline CDR1 is SGDLS and CDR2 YYNGEE. This CDR3 comprises 17 residues. The V gene end was trimmed by 0 bases and the J gene end by 1 base; junction bases not matched to a gene: 7. CDR3 sequence (DNA): TGTGCCAGCAGCGTAGCTACAGGGGGCTCCCTCCAAGAGACCCAGTACTTC. Protein product: CASSVATGGSLQETQYF. Supplemented by reference TRBV9 and TRBJ2-5, the full variable domain reads DSGVTQTPKHLITATGQRVTLRCSPRSGDLSVYWYQQSLDQGLQFLIQYYNGEERAKGNILERFSAQQFPDLHSELNLSSLELGDSALYFCASSVATGGSLQETQYFGPGTRLLVL.

This rearrangement joins TRBV11-2 to TRBJ2-2; the D is unclear. Trimming took 5 bases from V and 0 from J, leaving 4 bases between them. The germline gives CDR1 SGHAT, CDR2 FQNNGV. The CDR3 totals 13 residues. CDR3 region: CASSQTNTGELFF. The CDR3 region has the DNA TGTGCCAGCAGCCAAACGAACACCGGGGAGCTGTTTTTT.

V gene TRBV18 combines with J gene TRBJ1-4; D gene uncertain. Per germline, CDR1 KGHSH and CDR2 LQKENI. The V gene lost 3 bases and the J gene lost 6 bases, with 17 bases spanning the gap. CDR3 length: 16 residues. In DNA form, the CDR3 reads TGTGCCAGCTCACCGCCAAACCGGAGGGCGGATGAAAAACTGTTTTTT. Protein sequence: CASSPPNRRADEKLFF.

V is TRBV19 and J is TRBJ2-4; 13 bases line up with TRBD2. Germline V gives CDR1 LNHDA, CDR2 SQIVND (reference sequence). This CDR3 comprises 18 residues. The V and J ends lost 4 bases and 0 bases, in that order; junction bases with no gene match: 6. The CDR3 region has the DNA TGTGCCAGTAGTAGAGGACTAGCGGGGGTTACAGCCAAAAACATTCAGTACTTC. Amino acid sequence: CASSRGLAGVTAKNIQYF.

The chain recombines TRBV3-1 (or the pseudogene TRBV3-2) with TRBJ1-2; the D gene is possibly TRBD1 (5 bases). V was cut by 2 bases and J by 4 bases, with 14 bases left in between. Germline loops: CDR1 LGHDT, CDR2 YNNKEL (reference sequence). The CDR3 totals 15 residues. The chain's CDR3 is CASSQSGGEGYGYTF. CDR3 in DNA: TGTGCCAGCAGCCAATCCGGGGGGGAGGGCTATGGCTACACCTTC.

The CDR3 spells CATSRDEAKNIQYF. The CDR3 coding sequence is TGTGCCACCAGCAGAGATGAAGCCAAAAACATTCAGTACTTC. The chain carries TRBV15 and TRBJ2-4; D gene uncertain. Germline V lookup: CDR1 LNHNV, CDR2 YYDKDF (reference sequence). This CDR3 has 14 residues. The ends were cut back, 0 bases at V and 0 bases at J, with 3 bases in the middle.

The J gene is TRBJ2-7, the V gene TRBV6-5, with D perhaps matching TRBD2 (6 bases). Deletions cut 4 bases from V and 6 bases from J, with 19 bases between. This CDR3 is 15 amino acids long. Germline loops: CDR1 MNHEY, CDR2 SVGAGI. The CDR3 DNA reads TGTGCCAGCAGTTCTACCGGGGGACTCCGCGGCGAGCAGTACTTC. It encodes CASSSTGGLRGEQYF.

On this clone: At one end, the junction sequence differs from germline, possibly due to a read error. The chain uses TRBV11-3 and TRBJ1-1; a possible D gene is TRBD1 (5 bases). The germline V gene encodes CDR1 SGHNT and CDR2 YENEEA. The CDR3 runs to 14 residues. The CDR3 DNA reads TGTGCCACCAGCAGGGCCGCCATGAACACTGAAGCTTTCTTT. Translating it yields CATSRAAMNTEAFF.

The CDR3 bases are TGTGCCAGCAGCTTAGGTACCGGGGAGTACGAGCAGTACTTC. It encodes CASSLGTGEYEQYF. The chain links TRBV11-1 to TRBJ2-7; D is possibly TRBD2 (5 bases). Trimming removed 1 base from V and 4 bases from J, with 11 bases in between. There are 14 residues in the CDR3. CDR1 is SGHAT and CDR2 is FQDESV in the germline V gene (reference sequence).

The table lists this clone with a few counts. This chain joins TRBV4-3 and TRBJ1-6, with D possibly being TRBD1 (5 bases). The CDR3 is 18 amino acids. Germline V CDR1 and CDR2: LGHNA, YSLEER. Trimming removed 0 bases from V and 9 bases from J, with 21 bases in between. The CDR3 reads CASSQDWGDLNLGSPLHF. The CDR3 coding sequence is TGCGCCAGCAGCCAAGATTGGGGCGACCTAAATCTTGGTTCACCCCTCCACTTT.

The V call is TRBV5-4, the J call TRBJ1-2; no reliable D call. V was shortened by 0 bases and J by 5 bases, with 8 bases between the two germline ends. Germline CDR1 reads SGHNT; CDR2 reads YYREEE (reference sequence). CDR3 length: 13 residues. DNA for the CDR3: TGTGCCAGCAGCTTGGGGGCGGGGTATGGCTACACCTTC. This gives the protein CASSLGAGYGYTF.

The chain recombines TRBV5-1 with TRBJ2-7, with a tentative D call TRBD2 (5 bases). The germline V and J ends were trimmed by 4 bases and 0 bases, with 11 bases remaining between them. CDR1 is SGHRS and CDR2 is YFSETQ in the germline V gene. This CDR3 is built from 14 residues. The DNA for the CDR3 is TGCGCCAGCAGCGTTAACCGGGACTCCTACGAGCAGTACTTC. It specifies CASSVNRDSYEQYF.

The chain carries TRBV7-9 and TRBJ1-5, with TRBD1 identical over 7 bases. This CDR3 region has 13 residues. V trimming: 6 bases; J trimming: 6 bases; junction bases outside the gene matches: 5. Germline values: CDR1 SEHNR, CDR2 FQNEAQ (reference sequence). The CDR3 coding sequence is TGTGCCAGCAGTCAGGGGGGTATTCAGCCCCAGCATTTT. Its protein is CASSQGGIQPQHF.

The V call is TRBV30, the J call TRBJ1-3; unclear D gene. V lost 1 base to trimming and J lost 0 bases, with 22 bases between them. This CDR3 has 19 residues. CDR1 is GTSNPN, CDR2 SVGIG, per germline (reference sequence). CDR3 DNA sequence: TGTGCCTGGAGTGAATTCGGGTCGCAGTTGATCCGCTCTGGAAACACCATATATTTT. Its protein is CAWSEFGSQLIRSGNTIYF. The complete variable domain, with remaining parts taken from reference TRBV30 and TRBJ1-3, reads SQTIHQWPATLVQPVGSPLSLECTVEGTSNPNLYWYRQAAGRGLQLLFYSVGIGQISSEVPQNLSASRPQDRQFILSSKKLLLSDSGFYLCAWSEFGSQLIRSGNTIYFGEGSWLTVV.

The genes are TRBV7-8 and TRBJ2-3; 9 nucleotides align to TRBD2. Per the germline V gene, CDR1 is SGHVS and CDR2 is FQNEAQ. This CDR3 is 16 amino acids long. The J segment lost 5 bases and the V segment lost 5 bases, leaving 11 bases of the junction unmatched. The CDR3 loop reads CASSPGSGRDGDTQYF. In DNA form, the CDR3 reads TGTGCCAGCAGCCCAGGTAGCGGGAGAGATGGAGATACGCAGTATTTT.

The V gene is TRBV18, the J gene TRBJ2-1; D possibly corresponds to TRBD1 (6 bases). V shed 4 bases and J shed 3 bases, with 10 bases lying between them. Germline V gene sequence: CDR1 KGHSH, CDR2 LQKENI. The CDR3 sequence is 14 residues long. In DNA form, the CDR3 reads TGTGCCAGCTCACTTTCGGACAGCTACAATGAGCAGTTCTTC. Amino acid sequence: CASSLSDSYNEQFF.

This chain uses TRBV24-1 with TRBJ2-2; TRBD1 matches 7 bases. Trimming removed 3 bases from V and 0 bases from J; junction bases left unmatched: 6. The CDR3 has 17 amino acids. Germline V gene sequence: CDR1 KGHDR, CDR2 SFDVKD. The CDR3 loop is CATSDHSGTANTGELFF. The CDR3 DNA sequence: TGTGCCACCAGTGATCATTCCGGGACAGCGAACACCGGGGAGCTGTTTTTT.

This clone was seen only once. V is TRBV29-1 and J is TRBJ2-7, with D perhaps matching TRBD2 (7 bases). CDR1 SQVTM and CDR2 ANQGSEA come from the germline V gene. The CDR3 has 14 residues. Trimming took off 5 bases at V and 0 bases at J, with 14 bases between the two ends. CDR3 nucleotide sequence: TGCAGCGTTCTCCTAGCGGACAGCTCCTACGAGCAGTACTTC. Its protein product is CSVLLADSSYEQYF.

This chain connects TRBV12-3 or TRBV12-4 to TRBJ2-1; either TRBD1 or TRBD2 may supply D (5 bases each). The V end was cut by 5 bases, the J end by 5 bases, with 7 bases between. CDR3 size: 12 residues. The CDR3 here is CASSPGHNEQFF. In DNA form, the CDR3 reads TGTGCCAGCAGTCCGGGGCACAATGAGCAGTTCTTC.

The rearrangement uses TRBV19 and TRBJ1-4, with 9 bases fitting TRBD1. Unmatched junction bases numbered 16, after V lost 6 bases and J lost 8 bases. Germline CDR1 is LNHDA and CDR2 is SQIVND (reference sequence). This CDR3 has 17 amino acids. The CDR3 DNA reads as TGTGCCAGTAGCACATACCCCCGCGGGACAGGGAGGGAAAAACTGTTTTTT. Residues: CASSTYPRGTGREKLFF.

Remarks on this clone: A read error may account for a junction end that differs from germline. The chain carries TRBV5-5 and TRBJ2-4; D unresolved. In germline, CDR1 is SGHKS, CDR2 YYEKEE (reference sequence). The CDR3 length is 14 residues. The CDR3 DNA sequence: TGTGCCAGCAGCCCAACGGCACCGAGCAATATTCGGCACTTC. The encoded protein is CASSPTAPSNIRHF.

The rearrangement joins TRBV10-3 to TRBJ1-3; D remains ambiguous. The CDR3 totals 14 residues. Germline CDR1 reads ENHRY; CDR2 reads SYGVKD. V lost 3 bases and J 1 base, leaving 7 bases between the germline ends. CDR3 DNA sequence: TGTGCCATCAGTGATTCCACTTCTGGAAACACCATATATTTT. This codes for CAISDSTSGNTIYF.

The chain joins TRBV9 to TRBJ2-1; TRBD1 matches 9 bases. The germline gives CDR1 SGDLS, CDR2 YYNGEE. CDR3 length equals 15 residues. V gave up 1 base and J gave up 8 bases; unmatched junction bases: 7. This CDR3 reads CASSVNLRTGDEQFF. CDR3 coding DNA: TGTGCCAGCAGCGTAAATCTACGGACAGGGGATGAGCAGTTCTTC.

V is TRBV18 and J is TRBJ2-7, with 7 bases lining up with TRBD1. This CDR3 contains 13 residues. Germline values: CDR1 KGHSH, CDR2 LQKENI. V shed 8 bases and J 7 bases; nucleotides not matched to a gene: 11. The CDR3 coding sequence is TGTGCCAGCGTAGAGGGGGCCAAGAGGGAGCAGTACTTC. Translating gives CASVEGAKREQYF.